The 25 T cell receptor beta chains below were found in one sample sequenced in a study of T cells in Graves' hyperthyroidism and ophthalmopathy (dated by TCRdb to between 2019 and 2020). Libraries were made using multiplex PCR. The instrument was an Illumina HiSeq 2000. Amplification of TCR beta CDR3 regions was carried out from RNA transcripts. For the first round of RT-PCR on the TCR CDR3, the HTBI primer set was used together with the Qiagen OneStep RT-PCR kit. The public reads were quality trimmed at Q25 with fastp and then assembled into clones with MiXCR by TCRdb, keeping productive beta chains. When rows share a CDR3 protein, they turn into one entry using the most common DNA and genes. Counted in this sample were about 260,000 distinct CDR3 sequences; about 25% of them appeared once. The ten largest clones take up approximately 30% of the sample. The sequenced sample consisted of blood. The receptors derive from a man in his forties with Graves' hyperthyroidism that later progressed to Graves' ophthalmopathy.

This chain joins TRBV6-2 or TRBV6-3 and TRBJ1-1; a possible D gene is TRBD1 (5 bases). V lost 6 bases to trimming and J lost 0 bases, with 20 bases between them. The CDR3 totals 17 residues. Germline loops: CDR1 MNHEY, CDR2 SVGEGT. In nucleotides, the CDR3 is TGTGCCAGCAGCCCTACCGGGGGAACGGACCTGAACACTGAAGCTTTCTTT. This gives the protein CASSPTGGTDLNTEAFF.

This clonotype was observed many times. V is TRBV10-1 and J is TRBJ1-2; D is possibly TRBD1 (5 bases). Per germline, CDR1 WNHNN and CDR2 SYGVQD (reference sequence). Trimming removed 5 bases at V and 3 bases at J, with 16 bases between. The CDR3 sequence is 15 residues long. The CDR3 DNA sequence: TGCGCCAGCAGTCCGGGACTCCTGCGGGACTATGGCTACACCTTC. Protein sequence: CASSPGLLRDYGYTF.

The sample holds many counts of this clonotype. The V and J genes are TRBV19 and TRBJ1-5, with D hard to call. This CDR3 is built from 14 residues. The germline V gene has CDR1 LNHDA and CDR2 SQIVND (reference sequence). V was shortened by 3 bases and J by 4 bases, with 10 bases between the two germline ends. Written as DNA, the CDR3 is TGTGCCAGTAGTATCTTGGTTGGAAATCAGCCCCAGCATTTT. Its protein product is CASSILVGNQPQHF.

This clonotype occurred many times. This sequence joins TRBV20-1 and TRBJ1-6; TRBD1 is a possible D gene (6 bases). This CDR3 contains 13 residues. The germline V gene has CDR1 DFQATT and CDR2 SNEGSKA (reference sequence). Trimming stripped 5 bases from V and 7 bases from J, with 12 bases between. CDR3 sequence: CSASDSLNSPLHF. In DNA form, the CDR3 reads TGCAGTGCTTCGGACAGTTTAAATTCACCCCTCCACTTT.

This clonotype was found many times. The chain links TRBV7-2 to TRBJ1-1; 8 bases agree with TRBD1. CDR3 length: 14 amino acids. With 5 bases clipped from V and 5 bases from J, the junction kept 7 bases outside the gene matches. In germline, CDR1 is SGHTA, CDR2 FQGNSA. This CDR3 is CASSPRQGWTEAFF. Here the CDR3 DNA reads TGTGCCAGCAGCCCTCGACAGGGGTGGACTGAAGCTTTCTTT.

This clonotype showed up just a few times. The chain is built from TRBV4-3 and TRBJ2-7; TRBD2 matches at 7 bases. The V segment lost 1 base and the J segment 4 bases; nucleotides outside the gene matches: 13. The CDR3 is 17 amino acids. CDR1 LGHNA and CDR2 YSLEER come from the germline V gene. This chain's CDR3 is CASSQAVGIRGVYEQYF. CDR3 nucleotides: TGCGCCAGCAGCCAAGCTGTGGGGATTCGGGGGGTGTACGAGCAGTACTTC.

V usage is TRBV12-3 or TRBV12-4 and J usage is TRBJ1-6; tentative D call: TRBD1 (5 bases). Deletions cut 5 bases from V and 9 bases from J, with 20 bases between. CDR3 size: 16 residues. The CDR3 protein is CASSPWGTDPASPLHF. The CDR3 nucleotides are TGTGCCAGCAGTCCATGGGGGACGGACCCAGCTTCACCCCTCCACTTT.

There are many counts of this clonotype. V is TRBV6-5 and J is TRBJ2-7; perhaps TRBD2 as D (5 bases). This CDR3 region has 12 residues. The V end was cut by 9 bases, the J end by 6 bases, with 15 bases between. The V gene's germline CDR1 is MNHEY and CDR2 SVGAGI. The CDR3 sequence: CARDYPRAEQYF. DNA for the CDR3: TGTGCCAGAGACTACCCCCGAGCCGAGCAGTACTTC.

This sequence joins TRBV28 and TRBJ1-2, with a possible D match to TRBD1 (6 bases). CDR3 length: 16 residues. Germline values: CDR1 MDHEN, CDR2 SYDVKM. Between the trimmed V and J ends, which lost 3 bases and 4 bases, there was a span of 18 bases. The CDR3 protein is CASSFRVSQGSYGYTF. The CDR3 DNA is TGTGCCAGCAGTTTTAGGGTCAGCCAGGGGAGCTATGGCTACACCTTC.

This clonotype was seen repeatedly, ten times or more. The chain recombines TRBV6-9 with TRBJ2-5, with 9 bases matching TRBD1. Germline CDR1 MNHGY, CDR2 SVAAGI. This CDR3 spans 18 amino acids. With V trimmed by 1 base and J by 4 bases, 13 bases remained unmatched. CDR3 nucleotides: TGTGCCAGCAGTTATTTCCGGGACAGGGTTTGGAGGGCAGAGACCCAGTACTTC. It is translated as CASSYFRDRVWRAETQYF.

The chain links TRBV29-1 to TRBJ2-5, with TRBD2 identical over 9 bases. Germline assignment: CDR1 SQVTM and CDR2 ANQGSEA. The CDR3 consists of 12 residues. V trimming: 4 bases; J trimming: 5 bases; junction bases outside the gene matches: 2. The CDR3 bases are TGCAGCGTTGGAAGCGGGAGGGAGACCCAGTACTTC. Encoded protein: CSVGSGRETQYF. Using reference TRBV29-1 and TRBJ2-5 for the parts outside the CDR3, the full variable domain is SAVISQKPSRDICQRGTSLTIQCQVDSQVTMMFWYRQQPGQSLTLIATANQGSEATYESGFVIDKFPISRPNLTFSTLTVSNMSPEDSSIYLCSVGSGRETQYFGPGTRLLVL.

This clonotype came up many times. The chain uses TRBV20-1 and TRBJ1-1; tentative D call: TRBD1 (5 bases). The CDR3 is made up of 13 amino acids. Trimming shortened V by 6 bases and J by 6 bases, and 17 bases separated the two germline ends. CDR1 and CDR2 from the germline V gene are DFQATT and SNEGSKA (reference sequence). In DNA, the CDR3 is TGCAGTGCGTTTGTCCAGGGTCTTCCTGAAGCTTTCTTT. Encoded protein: CSAFVQGLPEAFF.

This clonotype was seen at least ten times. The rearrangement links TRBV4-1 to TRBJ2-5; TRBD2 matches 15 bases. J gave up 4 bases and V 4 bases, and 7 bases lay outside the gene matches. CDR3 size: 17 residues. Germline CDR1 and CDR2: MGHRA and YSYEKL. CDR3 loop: CASSLGLAGGPRETQYF. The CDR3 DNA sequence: TGCGCCAGCAGCCTCGGACTAGCGGGAGGGCCCAGAGAGACCCAGTACTTC.

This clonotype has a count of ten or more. The CDR3 DNA sequence: TGCAGTGCTAGGGGTCAGCGGTTGAGCTCCTACGAGCAGTACTTC. Residues: CSARGQRLSSYEQYF. The rearrangement links TRBV20-1 to TRBJ2-7; possible D gene TRBD2, 5 bases. This CDR3 comprises 15 residues. V lost 3 bases and J lost 0, with 15 bases in between. From germline, CDR1 is DFQATT and CDR2 SNEGSKA (reference sequence).

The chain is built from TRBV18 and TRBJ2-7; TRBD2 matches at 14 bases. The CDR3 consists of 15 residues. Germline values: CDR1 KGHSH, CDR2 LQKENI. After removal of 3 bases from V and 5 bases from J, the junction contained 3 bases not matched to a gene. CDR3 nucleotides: TGTGCCAGCTCACCCGGACTAGCGGGAGGAGACGAGCAGTACTTC. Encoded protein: CASSPGLAGGDEQYF.

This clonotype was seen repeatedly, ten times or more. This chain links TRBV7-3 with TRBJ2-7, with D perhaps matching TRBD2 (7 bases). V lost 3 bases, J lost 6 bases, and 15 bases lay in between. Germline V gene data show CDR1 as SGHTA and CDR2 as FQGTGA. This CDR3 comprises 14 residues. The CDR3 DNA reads TGTGCCAGCAGCTTGACTGGGGGGGGCGCCGAGCAGTACTTC. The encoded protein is CASSLTGGGAEQYF.

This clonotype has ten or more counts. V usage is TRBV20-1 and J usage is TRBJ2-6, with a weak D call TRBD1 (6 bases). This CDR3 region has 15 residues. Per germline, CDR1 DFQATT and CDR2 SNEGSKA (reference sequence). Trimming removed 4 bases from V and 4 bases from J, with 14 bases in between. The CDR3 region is CSAKEGGTGANVLTF. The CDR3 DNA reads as TGCAGTGCTAAGGAAGGGGGTACCGGGGCCAACGTCCTGACTTTC.

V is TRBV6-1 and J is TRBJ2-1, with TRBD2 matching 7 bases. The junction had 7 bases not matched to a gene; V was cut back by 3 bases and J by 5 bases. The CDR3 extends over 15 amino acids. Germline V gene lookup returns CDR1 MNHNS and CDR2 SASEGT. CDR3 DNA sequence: TGTGCCAGCAGTGATCGCGGGAGATACGACAATGAGCAGTTCTTC. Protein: CASSDRGRYDNEQFF.

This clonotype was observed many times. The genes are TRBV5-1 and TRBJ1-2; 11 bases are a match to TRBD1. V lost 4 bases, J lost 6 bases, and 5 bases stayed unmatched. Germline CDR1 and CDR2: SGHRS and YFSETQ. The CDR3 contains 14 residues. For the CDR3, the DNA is TGCGCCAGCAGCGGTGGACAGGGGGCTGATGGCTACACCTTC. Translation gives CASSGGQGADGYTF.

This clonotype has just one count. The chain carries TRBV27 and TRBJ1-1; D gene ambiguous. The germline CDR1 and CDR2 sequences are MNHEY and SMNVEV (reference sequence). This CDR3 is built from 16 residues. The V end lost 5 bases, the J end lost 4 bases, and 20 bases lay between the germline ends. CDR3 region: CASSPLGPGGITEAFF. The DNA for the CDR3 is TGTGCCAGCAGTCCCCTCGGCCCCGGAGGGATCACTGAAGCTTTCTTT.

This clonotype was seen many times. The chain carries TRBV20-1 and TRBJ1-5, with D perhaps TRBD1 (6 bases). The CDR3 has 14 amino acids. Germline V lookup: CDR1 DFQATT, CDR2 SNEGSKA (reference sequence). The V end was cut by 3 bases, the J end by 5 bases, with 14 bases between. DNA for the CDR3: TGCAGTGCTAGCAGGGACACAAGCCATCAGCCCCAGCATTTT. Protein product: CSASRDTSHQPQHF.

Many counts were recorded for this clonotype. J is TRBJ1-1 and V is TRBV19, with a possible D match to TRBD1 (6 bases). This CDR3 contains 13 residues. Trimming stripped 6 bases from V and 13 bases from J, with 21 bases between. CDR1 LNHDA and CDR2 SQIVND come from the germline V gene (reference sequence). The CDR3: CASRNRDRLDFFF. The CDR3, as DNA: TGTGCCAGTAGAAACAGGGACCGCCTTGACTTTTTCTTT.

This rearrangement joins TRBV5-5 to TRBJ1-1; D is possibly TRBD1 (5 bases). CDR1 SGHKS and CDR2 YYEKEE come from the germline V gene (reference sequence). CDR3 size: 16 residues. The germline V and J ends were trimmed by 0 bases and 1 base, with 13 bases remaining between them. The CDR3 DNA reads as TGTGCCAGCAGCTTGGGGGTCGGACAAGGGAACACTGAAGCTTTCTTT. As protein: CASSLGVGQGNTEAFF. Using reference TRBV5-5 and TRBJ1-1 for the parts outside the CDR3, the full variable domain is DAGVTQSPTHLIKTRGQQVTLRCSPISGHKSVSWYQQVLGQGPQFIFQYYEKEERGRGNFPDRFSARQFPNYSSELNVNALLLGDSALYLCASSLGVGQGNTEAFFGQGTRLTVV.

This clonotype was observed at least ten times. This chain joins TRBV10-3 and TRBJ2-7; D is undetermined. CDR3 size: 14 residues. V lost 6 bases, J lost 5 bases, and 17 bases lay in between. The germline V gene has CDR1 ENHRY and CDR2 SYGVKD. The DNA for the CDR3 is TGTGCCATCAGCTCGACAAATACGATGGACGAGCAGTACTTC. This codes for CAISSTNTMDEQYF.

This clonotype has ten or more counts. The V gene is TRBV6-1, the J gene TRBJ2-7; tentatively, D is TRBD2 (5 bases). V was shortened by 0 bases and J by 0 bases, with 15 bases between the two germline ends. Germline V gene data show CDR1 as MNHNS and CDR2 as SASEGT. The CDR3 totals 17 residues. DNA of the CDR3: TGTGCCAGCAGTGAAGCGATTGGCTGGAGGAGCTCCTACGAGCAGTACTTC. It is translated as CASSEAIGWRSSYEQYF.